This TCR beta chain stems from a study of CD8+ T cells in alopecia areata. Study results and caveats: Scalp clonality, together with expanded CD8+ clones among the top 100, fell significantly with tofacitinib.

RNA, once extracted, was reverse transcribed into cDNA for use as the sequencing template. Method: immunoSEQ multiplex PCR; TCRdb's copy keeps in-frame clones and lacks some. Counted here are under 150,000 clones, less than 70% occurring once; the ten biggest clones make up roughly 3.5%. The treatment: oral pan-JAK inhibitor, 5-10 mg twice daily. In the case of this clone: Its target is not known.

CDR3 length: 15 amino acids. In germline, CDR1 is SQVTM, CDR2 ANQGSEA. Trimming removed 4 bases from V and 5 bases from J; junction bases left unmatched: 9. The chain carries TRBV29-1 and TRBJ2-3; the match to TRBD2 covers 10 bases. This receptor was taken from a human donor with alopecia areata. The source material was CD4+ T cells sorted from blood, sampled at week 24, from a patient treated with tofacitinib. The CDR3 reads CSVGISGGREDTQYF. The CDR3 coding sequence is TGCAGCGTTGGTATTAGCGGGGGGCGAGAAGATACGCAGTATTTT.